Each of the 20 T cell receptor beta chains below was sequenced from the same sample in a study of radiation and T cells in renal cell carcinoma. Noted time point: blood 4 weeks post-SBRT, at nephrectomy. Noted treatment: 15 Gy SBRT to primary tumor, nephrectomy 4 weeks later. Profiled with immunoSEQ multiplex PCR; TCRdb holds only in-frame clones, not every one. The table includes some 97,000 clones, around 80% detected once. The sequences come from blood, collected from a patient whose treatment included radiotherapy and nephrectomy. These TCRs come from a man in his sixties with renal cell carcinoma.

The genes are TRBV5-1 and TRBJ2-2; 9 nucleotides align to TRBD2. From germline, CDR1 is SGHRS and CDR2 YFSETQ. Trimming removed 3 bases from V and 11 bases from J; junction bases left unmatched: 11. This CDR3 is 15 amino acids long. CDR3 bases: TGCGCCAGCAGCTCGCTACTAGCGGGCGGCTCAGAGCTGTTTTTT. Translation gives CASSSLLAGGSELFF.

J is TRBJ1-1 and V is TRBV28; 11 nucleotides agree with TRBD1. From germline, CDR1 is MDHEN and CDR2 SYDVKM. Germline trimming cut 7 bases from V and 7 bases from J; bases unmatched to any gene: 5. This CDR3 is 13 amino acids long. The CDR3 sequence is CASKDRGRFEAFF. The CDR3 DNA reads TGTGCCAGCAAGGACAGGGGGCGTTTTGAAGCTTTCTTT. The full variable domain, its missing parts supplied by reference TRBV28 and TRBJ1-1, is DVKVTQSSRYLVKRTGEKVFLECVQDMDHENMFWYRQDPGLGLRLIYFSYDVKMKEKGDIPEGYSVSREKKERFSLILESASTNQTSMYLCASKDRGRFEAFFGQGTRLTVV.

The chain combines TRBV6-5 with TRBJ2-3, with D perhaps matching TRBD2 (5 bases). V lost 2 bases and J 5 bases, leaving 8 bases between the germline ends. This CDR3 is built from 13 residues. Germline V gene lookup returns CDR1 MNHEY and CDR2 SVGAGI. This CDR3 reads CASSYRRRDTQYF. DNA of the CDR3: TGTGCCAGCAGTTACCGGAGGAGAGATACGCAGTATTTT.

V usage is TRBV4-3 and J usage is TRBJ2-5, with TRBD2 matching over 10 bases. Trimming removed 1 base from V and 5 bases from J; junction bases left unmatched: 4. CDR1 is LGHNA, CDR2 YSLEER, per germline. The CDR3 spans 15 residues. For the CDR3, the DNA is TGCGCCAGCAGCCAAGGAGCGGGAGGGTTGGAGACCCAGTACTTC. Translation: CASSQGAGGLETQYF.

The chain couples TRBV19 to TRBJ1-1; TRBD1 agrees at 8 bases. J lost 5 bases, V lost 4 bases, and 9 bases had no gene match. Germline CDR1 LNHDA, CDR2 SQIVND (reference sequence). The CDR3 has 15 residues. In nucleotides, the CDR3 is TGTGCCAGTAGTACAAGGCAGGGGGCGCGGACTGAAGCTTTCTTT. This codes for CASSTRQGARTEAFF.

The V call is TRBV27, the J call TRBJ1-2, with a tentative D call TRBD1 (5 bases). Trimming shortened V by 9 bases and J by 6 bases, and 29 bases separated the two germline ends. Germline assignment: CDR1 MNHEY and CDR2 SMNVEV (reference sequence). CDR3 length equals 17 residues. In DNA form, the CDR3 reads TGTGCCAGTTGGGGACGGGGAGGTGGGCAGGGAGTGGATGGCTACACCTTC. This gives the protein CASWGRGGGQGVDGYTF.

This clone was seen just once. CDR3 DNA: TGTGCCACTACAGGGGCTGGAAACACCATATATTTT. It is translated as CATTGAGNTIYF. The rearrangement joins TRBV10-3 to TRBJ1-3, with 7 bases aligning to TRBD1. CDR3 size: 12 residues. J was trimmed by 2 bases and V by 10 bases; bases with no gene match: 2. Germline CDR1 is ENHRY and CDR2 is SYGVKD.

Here the CDR3 DNA reads TGCGCCAGCAGTGAGGGGACAGACTATGGCTACACCTTC. The encoded protein is CASSEGTDYGYTF. V and J are TRBV10-2 and TRBJ1-2; TRBD1 matches 7 bases. The germline CDR1 and CDR2 sequences are WSHSY and SAAADI. The CDR3 runs to 13 residues. V gave up 2 bases and J gave up 3 bases; unmatched junction bases: 0.

The chain employs TRBV7-6 and TRBJ2-3; a possible D gene is TRBD1 (6 bases). The CDR3 covers 16 residues. V was clipped by 3 bases and J by 0 bases, with 13 bases between them. Germline V CDR1 and CDR2: SGHVS, FNYEAQ. DNA for the CDR3: TGTGCCAGCAGCTTGGGGGCCAGAACTAGCACAGATACGCAGTATTTT. It encodes CASSLGARTSTDTQYF.

The genes are TRBV29-1 and TRBJ2-3; D is possibly TRBD2 (7 bases). The CDR3 is 16 residues long. Germline values: CDR1 SQVTM, CDR2 ANQGSEA. The V and J ends lost 8 bases and 1 base respectively, with 22 bases between them. Here the CDR3 reads CSSGGEIGRGTDTQYF. In DNA form, the CDR3 reads TGCAGCTCGGGGGGCGAAATTGGGAGGGGCACAGATACGCAGTATTTT.

The chain couples TRBV6-6 to TRBJ2-5, with 8 nucleotides matching TRBD2. J lost 5 bases, V lost 8 bases, and 10 bases had no gene match. The CDR3 consists of 14 residues. CDR1 is MNHNY, CDR2 SVGAGI, per germline (reference sequence). The CDR3 region has the DNA TGTGCCAGCCGACCCCCCCTAGCGGGTGAGACCCAGTACTTC. Translation: CASRPPLAGETQYF.

V gene TRBV7-5 combines with J gene TRBJ2-7; whether TRBD1, the table's D call, matches the DNA was not checked. TRBV7-5 is classified as a pseudogene. The CDR3 has 15 amino acids. The CDR3 nucleotides read TGTGTCAGAAGCCCGCGGGACAGGGCGAAGGGTGAGCAGTACTTC. Translation: CVRSPRDRAKGEQYF.

The V and J genes are TRBV29-1 and TRBJ1-1, with D perhaps TRBD1 (6 bases). V lost 4 bases to trimming and J lost 3 bases, with 9 bases between them. Germline CDR1 is SQVTM and CDR2 is ANQGSEA. The CDR3 consists of 12 residues. CDR3 in amino acids: CSVGRGHTEAFF. Written as DNA, the CDR3 is TGCAGCGTTGGCAGGGGTCACACTGAAGCTTTCTTT.

The sample holds one count of this clone. The genes are TRBV7-7 and TRBJ2-2; D may correspond to TRBD1 or TRBD2 (5 bases each). This CDR3 comprises 16 residues. V lost 5 bases, J lost 3 bases, and 16 bases lay in between. From germline, CDR1 is SSHAT and CDR2 FNYEAQ (reference sequence). CDR3 amino acids: CASSKGTGTHTGELFF. DNA for the CDR3: TGTGCCAGCAGCAAGGGAACCGGGACCCACACCGGGGAGCTGTTTTTT. Filled out from reference TRBV7-7 and TRBJ2-2, the complete variable domain reads GAGVSQSPRYKVTKRGQDVTLRCDPISSHATLYWYQQALGQGPEFLTYFNYEAQPDKSGLPSDRFSAERPEGSISTLTIQRTEQRDSAMYRCASSKGTGTHTGELFFGEGSRLTVL.

There are a few counts of this clone. This sample also contains other DNA sequences that code for the same CDR3. The V gene is TRBV27, the J gene TRBJ1-1; TRBD1 matches 7 bases. The CDR3 consists of 14 residues. Trimming took 5 bases from V and 2 from J; bases not matched to a gene: 5. Germline-derived CDR1 and CDR2 are MNHEY and SMNVEV (reference sequence). DNA for the CDR3: TGTGCCAGCAGTCCCCGACAGGGCAACACTGAAGCTTTCTTT. It codes for CASSPRQGNTEAFF.

This chain uses TRBV2 with TRBJ2-2; TRBD2 is a possible D gene (6 bases). Trimming took 5 bases from V and 2 from J, leaving 9 bases between them. The CDR3 totals 14 residues. The germline CDR1 and CDR2 sequences are SNHLY and FYNNEI. CDR3 sequence reads: CASSLGSNTGELFF. In nucleotides, the CDR3 is TGTGCCAGCAGTCTCGGGAGTAACACCGGGGAGCTGTTTTTT.

This clone was seen a handful of times. CDR3 amino acids: CASSGEPTGELFF. The CDR3 DNA follows: TGTGCCAGCAGTGGAGAGCCCACCGGGGAGCTGTTTTTT. The chain couples TRBV6-4 to TRBJ2-2, with D hard to call. Germline V gives CDR1 MRHNA, CDR2 SNTAGT. The CDR3 spans 13 residues. Trimming cost V 4 bases and J 4 bases, with 7 bases left between them.

This clone turned up a few times. The V gene is TRBV27, the J gene TRBJ1-3; weak D call: TRBD1 (6 bases). The CDR3 runs 14 residues. Germline values: CDR1 MNHEY, CDR2 SMNVEV (reference sequence). The V and J ends lost 7 bases and 2 bases respectively, with 12 bases between them. CDR3 amino acids: CASKESGAGNTIYF. CDR3 nucleotides: TGTGCCAGCAAAGAGTCAGGGGCTGGAAACACCATATATTTT.

The chain has TRBV27 and TRBJ2-4, with unresolved D. This CDR3 comprises 17 residues. CDR1 and CDR2 (germline): MNHEY, SMNVEV (reference sequence). The V gene lost 7 bases and the J gene lost 0 bases, with 19 bases spanning the gap. The CDR3 here is CASTQEQTDLAKNIQYF. CDR3 coding DNA: TGTGCCAGCACCCAAGAGCAGACGGACCTAGCCAAAAACATTCAGTACTTC.

This clone was detected only a few times. V gene TRBV10-1 combines with J gene TRBJ2-3, with D perhaps TRBD2 (6 bases). Trimming cost V 3 bases and J 6 bases, with 19 bases left between them. CDR3 length equals 16 residues. The V gene's germline CDR1 is WNHNN and CDR2 SYGVQD (reference sequence). This CDR3 reads CASSDYRDLGTDTQYF. CDR3 DNA sequence: TGCGCCAGCAGTGACTACCGGGACCTAGGGACTGATACGCAGTATTTT.